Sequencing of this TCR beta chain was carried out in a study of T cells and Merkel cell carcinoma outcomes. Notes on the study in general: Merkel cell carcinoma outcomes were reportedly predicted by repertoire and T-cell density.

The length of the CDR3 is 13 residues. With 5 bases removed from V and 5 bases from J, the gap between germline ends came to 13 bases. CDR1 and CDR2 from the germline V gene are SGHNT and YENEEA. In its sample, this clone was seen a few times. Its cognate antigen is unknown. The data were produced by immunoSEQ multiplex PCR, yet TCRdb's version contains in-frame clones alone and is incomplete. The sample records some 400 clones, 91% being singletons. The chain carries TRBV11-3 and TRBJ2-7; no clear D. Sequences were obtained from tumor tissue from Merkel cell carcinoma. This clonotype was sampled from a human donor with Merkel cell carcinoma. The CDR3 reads CASSPRRNDEQYF. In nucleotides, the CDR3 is TGTGCCAGCAGCCCCCGGAGAAACGACGAGCAGTACTTC.